Shown below are 26 T cell receptor gamma chains from a single sample sequenced in a study of gamma delta lymphoproliferative disorders and STAT genes. Sequencing used genomic DNA taken from PBMCs of patients and controls. TCRdb called clones from the multiplex PCR reads again using CATT. This sample has under 2,500 gamma-chain clones, with around 20% found just once. The specimen sequenced was blood. These receptors were obtained from a human donor with gamma-delta T-cell large granular lymphocyte leukemia.

This clone was observed a handful of times. The gene calls are TRGV9 and TRGJ1 or TRGJ2. The J gene was not available in TCRdb and was assigned here by matching the DNA to germline segments. V lost 0 bases to trimming and J lost 3 bases; unmatched junction nucleotides: 5. The CDR3 is 14 amino acids. Germline CDR1 GITISATS, CDR2 ISYDGTV (reference sequence). The CDR3 reads CALWEVPRYYKKLF. In DNA form, the CDR3 reads TGTGCCTTGTGGGAGGTGCCGCGTTATTATAAGAAACTCTTT.

This clone was observed a few times. V usage is TRGV2 and J usage is TRGJP1. The J gene comes from matching the DNA to germline here; TCRdb lacks it. V gave up 0 bases and J gave up 5 bases; unmatched junction bases: 6. Germline V gene data show CDR1 as EGSNGY and CDR2 as YDSYNSKV. The CDR3 covers 15 residues. As DNA, the CDR3 is TGTGCCACCTGGGACGGGCCGGGGACTGGTTGGTTCAAGATATTT. This gives the protein CATWDGPGTGWFKIF.

There are a few counts of this clone. The genes are TRGV2 and TRGJ1 or TRGJ2. The J gene was not available in TCRdb and was assigned here by matching the DNA to germline segments. Germline values: CDR1 EGSNGY, CDR2 YDSYNSKV. The CDR3 sequence is 14 residues long. Trimming cost V 0 bases and J 7 bases; bases outside gene matches: 9. Written as DNA, the CDR3 is TGTGCCACCTGGGACGGGCCGGGAGCGTATAAGAAACTCTTT. Translated, it gives CATWDGPGAYKKLF.

This clone showed up just a few times. The chain is built from TRGV2 and TRGJ1 or TRGJ2. The J gene, absent from TCRdb, was called here by matching the DNA to germline. The junction had 5 bases not matched to a gene; V was cut back by 1 base and J by 11 bases. The CDR3 loop spans 11 amino acids. Germline V CDR1 and CDR2: EGSNGY, YDSYNSKV. This CDR3 reads CATWDGWEKLF. CDR3 coding DNA: TGTGCCACCTGGGACGGCTGGGAGAAACTCTTT.

This clone was seen a handful of times. Other DNA sequences in this sample translate to the same CDR3. The genes are TRGV9 and TRGJ1 or TRGJ2. Here the J gene came from matching the DNA to germline, since TCRdb omits it. The length of the CDR3 is 12 residues. From germline, CDR1 is GITISATS and CDR2 ISYDGTV (reference sequence). With V trimmed by 1 base and J by 6 bases, 3 bases remained unmatched. The chain's CDR3 is CALWEVGYKKLF. CDR3 DNA: TGTGCCTTGTGGGAGGTAGGTTATAAGAAACTCTTT.

In the case of this clone: A much larger clone lies a single base off, so this may be a read error. The sample contains more than one DNA sequence encoding this CDR3. This chain links TRGV8 with TRGJ1 or TRGJ2. The J gene comes from matching the DNA to germline here; TCRdb lacks it. The V gene's germline CDR1 is VENAVY and CDR2 YDSYNSRV. V lost 5 bases and J lost 0; bases outside the gene matches: 1. CDR3 size: 12 residues. The CDR3 loop is CATWANYYKKLF. In DNA, the CDR3 is TGTGCCACCTGGGCGAATTATTATAAGAAACTCTTT.

The sample holds a few counts of this clone. No DNA is shown, since the ends of the CDR3 on it are uncertain; the CDR3 is the one TCRdb lists. The J gene was not called, though the V gene is TRGV11. TRGV11 is known as an ORF, though its function is uncertain. Counting both end residues, the CDR3 totals 18 amino acids. The CDR3 reads CTTVPAGFKSPVYYKKLF.

The table lists this clone with a few counts. The chain employs TRGV10 and TRGJ1 or TRGJ2. Because TCRdb records no J gene, it was assigned here through a match of the DNA to germline. TRGV10 is identified as an open reading frame with a role that is uncertain. The ends lost 6 bases at V and 6 bases at J; junction bases unmatched: 12. The CDR3 loop spans 14 amino acids. For the CDR3, the DNA is TGTGCTGCGTGGTGCTTTCCCGGTGGTTATAAGAAACTCTTT. Protein product: CAAWCFPGGYKKLF.

This clone counts as medium-sized (0.01 to 0.1%). The chain links TRGV10 to TRGJP1. Because TCRdb records no J gene, it was assigned here through a match of the DNA to germline. TRGV10 is classed as an ORF, of uncertain function. The V segment lost 8 bases and the J segment 4 bases; nucleotides outside the gene matches: 5. The CDR3 contains 13 residues. CDR3 DNA: TGTGCTGCGTGGGTTCTCACTGGTTGGTTCAAGATATTT. Protein product: CAAWVLTGWFKIF.

This sequence joins TRGV10 and TRGJP1. The J gene was not available in TCRdb and was assigned here by matching the DNA to germline segments. Being an ORF, TRGV10 has a function that is uncertain. This CDR3 has 16 amino acids. J gave up 7 bases and V 8 bases, and 17 bases lay outside the gene matches. The CDR3: CAAWAKRVINGWFKIF. The CDR3 DNA sequence: TGTGCTGCGTGGGCAAAGAGGGTCATCAATGGTTGGTTCAAGATATTT.

This clone was seen more than once but under ten times. The J gene is TRGJ1 or TRGJ2, the V gene TRGV4. No J gene was available from TCRdb, and it was assigned here by a germline match of the DNA. This CDR3 has 14 amino acids. Germline V lookup: CDR1 EGSTGY, CDR2 YDSYTSSV. V lost 1 base to trimming and J lost 3 bases; unmatched junction nucleotides: 6. The CDR3 coding sequence is TGTGCCACCTGGGATGGCGTTTTTTATTATAAGAAACTCTTT. Translated: CATWDGVFYYKKLF.

By its share, this clone is medium-sized (0.01 to 0.1%). V and J are TRGV10 and TRGJP1. In the absence of a J gene in TCRdb, the DNA was matched to germline to assign it here. TRGV10 is an ORF for which the function is uncertain. The CDR3 extends over 11 amino acids. With V trimmed by 8 bases and J by 11 bases, 6 bases remained unmatched. As DNA, the CDR3 is TGTGCTGCGTGGGAATGGTGGTTCAAGATATTT. It encodes CAAWEWWFKIF.

The chain couples TRGV3 to TRGJ1 or TRGJ2. The J gene was missing in TCRdb and was found by matching the end of the DNA to germline. There are 14 residues in the CDR3. V trimming: 3 bases; J trimming: 3 bases; junction bases outside the gene matches: 8. Germline V CDR1 and CDR2: VTNTFY, YDVSTARD (reference sequence). As DNA, the CDR3 is TGTGCCACCTGGGACCCTCGATTTTATTATAAGAAACTCTTT. This encodes CATWDPRFYYKKLF.

This chain links TRGV2 with TRGJP1. The J gene comes from matching the DNA to germline here; TCRdb lacks it. The ends lost 5 bases at V and 7 bases at J; junction bases unmatched: 10. The germline V gene has CDR1 EGSNGY and CDR2 YDSYNSKV. The CDR3 has 14 residues. The DNA of the CDR3 is TGTGCCACCTGGGCCCCTTACAATGGTTGGTTCAAGATATTT. Translated: CATWAPYNGWFKIF.

By sample share, this clone is medium-sized (0.01 to 0.1%). V is TRGV2 and J is TRGJP2. TCRdb leaves out the J gene; it was filled in here by matching the DNA to germline. The CDR3 has 14 amino acids. Germline CDR1 EGSNGY, CDR2 YDSYNSKV. V lost 8 bases, J lost 3 bases, and 9 bases stayed unmatched. CDR3 in amino acids: CATSRSGSDWIKTF. The CDR3 DNA sequence: TGTGCCACCTCTCGTAGTGGTAGTGATTGGATCAAGACGTTT.

This clone was counted between two and nine times. This chain connects TRGV3 to TRGJP. TCRdb offers no J gene call, so here the DNA was matched to germline to obtain one. This CDR3 is built from 14 residues. Trimming removed 12 bases from V and 11 bases from J; junction bases left unmatched: 13. Germline CDR1 is VTNTFY and CDR2 is YDVSTARD (reference sequence). CDR3 coding DNA: TGTGCCCCGAATTCGGGGATGGGCAAAAAAATCAAGGTATTT. Encoded protein: CAPNSGMGKKIKVF.

This clone appeared a few times. This rearrangement joins TRGV10 to TRGJP1. The J gene, missing from TCRdb, was assigned here through DNA to germline matching. TRGV10 is an ORF, with its function uncertain. This CDR3 has 12 residues. Trimming at V came to 14 bases and at J to 0 bases, leaving 4 bases not matched to a gene. In nucleotides, the CDR3 is TGTGCTCCAGATACCACTGGTTGGTTCAAGATATTT. Protein: CAPDTTGWFKIF.

Of note for this clone: The DNA is left out, because the CDR3 cannot be placed on it with certainty; the CDR3 is given as TCRdb lists it. J gene calling gave no result, while the V gene is TRGV11. TRGV11 is recorded as an ORF, its role being uncertain. 18 amino acids form the CDR3, both terminal residues included. The CDR3 is CTTVPAGLGTGDYYKKLF.

The chain is built from TRGV4 and TRGJ1 or TRGJ2. Matching the DNA to germline supplied the J gene, which TCRdb does not give. The V and J ends lost 2 bases and 8 bases, in that order; junction bases with no gene match: 0. Germline V gives CDR1 EGSTGY, CDR2 YDSYTSSV. CDR3 size: 10 residues. The CDR3 sequence: CATWDDKKLF. The CDR3 DNA follows: TGTGCCACCTGGGATGATAAGAAACTCTTT.

This clone was seen a handful of times. It is unclear where the CDR3 begins or ends on the DNA, so no DNA is shown, and the CDR3 is as TCRdb lists it. Additional DNA sequences in this sample encode the identical CDR3. The CDR3 sequence: CTTVPAGLGTGYYKKLF. For the V gene the call is TRGV11; the J gene has no call. TRGV11 is assigned to the ORF class and has an uncertain function. The CDR3 spans 17 amino acids, including both terminal residues.

This clone was detected only a few times. This CDR3 is also generated by other DNA sequences in the sample. The rearrangement links TRGV10 to TRGJ1 or TRGJ2. Matching the DNA to germline supplied the J gene, which TCRdb does not give. TRGV10 is designated an ORF whose function remains uncertain. CDR3 size: 12 residues. With V trimmed by 8 bases and J by 1 base, 3 bases remained unmatched. The CDR3 sequence is CAAWGNYYKKLF. The CDR3 DNA reads as TGTGCTGCGTGGGGTAATTATTATAAGAAACTCTTT.

A note on this clone: This CDR3 is also generated by other DNA sequences in the sample. The V gene call is TRGV2, and the J gene call is absent. This CDR3 has 11 residues. Per the germline V gene, CDR1 is EGSNGY and CDR2 is YDSYNSKV. This CDR3 reads CATWDGGGKLF. The DNA for the CDR3 is TGTGCCACCTGGGACGGGGGGGGTAAACTCTTT.

Worth noting for this clone: The junction does not match germline at one end; this may be a read error. This sample also contains other DNA sequences that code for the same CDR3. V and J are TRGV10 and TRGJ1 or TRGJ2. The J gene was not available in TCRdb and was assigned here by matching the DNA to germline segments. TRGV10 is sorted into the ORF group, with uncertain function. The CDR3 totals 11 residues. CDR3 amino acids: CAAWDYYKKLF. The CDR3 nucleotides read TGTGCTGCGTGGGATTACTATAAGAAACTCTTT.

This clone was found a few times. V is TRGV8 and J is TRGJ1 or TRGJ2. TCRdb is silent on the J gene; assignment here came from matching the DNA to germline. Germline values: CDR1 VENAVY, CDR2 YDSYNSRV. This CDR3 has 22 amino acids. Germline trimming cut 0 bases from V and 3 bases from J; bases unmatched to any gene: 29. The CDR3 bases are TGTGCCACCTGGGATAGGCTCTGGAGTTCGGGTGGGCCCCGAGGGGGTTATTATAAGAAACTCTTT. Protein sequence: CATWDRLWSSGGPRGGYYKKLF.

This clone was seen a single time. This chain connects TRGV8 to TRGJ1 or TRGJ2. Here the J gene was assigned by germline matching of the DNA, as TCRdb has none. Losses at the gene ends were 3 bases for V and 7 bases for J; bases not matched to a gene: 18. Germline-derived CDR1 and CDR2 are VENAVY and YDSYNSRV. This CDR3 is built from 16 residues. CDR3 sequence (DNA): TGTGCCACCTGGGATTTTGGGGCCGCTCAGGGCTATAAGAAACTCTTT. It specifies CATWDFGAAQGYKKLF.

J is TRGJ1 or TRGJ2 and V is TRGV4. The J gene, missing from TCRdb, was assigned here through DNA to germline matching. CDR3 length equals 12 residues. Germline CDR1 and CDR2: EGSTGY and YDSYTSSV. V was pared by 4 bases and J by 12 bases, with 12 bases of the junction left unmatched. CDR3 protein: CATWDGPDGKLF. As DNA, the CDR3 is TGTGCCACCTGGGACGGGCCGGATGGGAAACTCTTT.